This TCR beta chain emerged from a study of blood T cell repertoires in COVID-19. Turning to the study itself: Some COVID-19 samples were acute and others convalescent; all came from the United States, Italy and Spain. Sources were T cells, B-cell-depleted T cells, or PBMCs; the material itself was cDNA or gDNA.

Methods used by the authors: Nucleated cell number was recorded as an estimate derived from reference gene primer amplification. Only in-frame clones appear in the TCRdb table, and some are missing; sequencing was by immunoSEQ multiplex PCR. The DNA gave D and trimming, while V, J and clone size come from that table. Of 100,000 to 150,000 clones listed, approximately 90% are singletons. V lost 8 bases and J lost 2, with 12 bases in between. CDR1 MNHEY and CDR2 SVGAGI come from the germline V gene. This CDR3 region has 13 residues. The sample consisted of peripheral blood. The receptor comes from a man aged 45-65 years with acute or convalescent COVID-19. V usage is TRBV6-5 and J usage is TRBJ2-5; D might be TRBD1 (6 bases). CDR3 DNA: TGTGCCAGCGGCAGGGGTCCTCAAGAGACCCAGTACTTC. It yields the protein CASGRGPQETQYF.